Listed below are T cell receptor beta chains from one sample, sequenced in a study of cytomegalovirus exposure and HLA in healthy donors. Profiling relied on immunoSEQ multiplex PCR, and the TCRdb table lists in-frame clones only, not all of them. The table lists about 160,000 clones, roughly nine tenths of them singletons. Material for sequencing was PBMCs. Receptor source: a woman aged 25 to 45 in good health and CMV-seronegative. Both conserved end residues are part of each CDR3. D genes are given only for firm matches. Clone sizes are given selectively: once, few, many, or a class where the clone is expanded.

NA,TRBJ2-1,NA,TRBV9,CASSVPTGRGNNEQFF,TGTGCCAGCAGCGTTCCTACAGGGCGAGGTAACAATGAGCAGTTCTTC
once,TRBJ1-4,NA,TRBV7-2,CASSLAGRGEKLFF,TGTGCCAGCAGCTTAGCCGGCCGAGGGGAAAAACTGTTTTTT
NA,TRBJ1-6,NA,TRBV5-1,CASSEGQSRSSYNSPLHF,TGCGCCAGCAGCGAGGGACAATCGAGGAGCTCCTATAATTCACCCCTCCACTTT
NA,TRBJ2-2,TRBD2,TRBV7-6,CASTSGGGGTGELFF,TGTGCCAGCACCTCCGGGGGGGGCGGCACCGGGGAGCTGTTTTTT
few,TRBJ2-7,TRBD1,TRBV2,CASSEVRGTGLYEQYF,TGTGCCAGCAGTGAAGTCCGGGGGACAGGTCTTTACGAGCAGTACTTC
NA,TRBJ2-2,TRBD2,TRBV4-1,CASSHTAGTAGVGGELFF,TGCGCCAGCAGCCACACCGCCGGAACTGCGGGAGTTGGCGGGGAGCTGTTTTTT
NA,TRBJ2-3,NA,TRBV2,CASRSTSTDTQYF,TGTGCCAGCAGATCGACTAGCACAGATACGCAGTATTTT
once,TRBJ2-7,TRBD1,TRBV27,CASSPLGGQETYEQYF,TGTGCCAGCAGCCCCCTCGGGGGACAGGAGACCTACGAGCAGTACTTC
few,TRBJ2-2,NA,TRBV25-1,CASSESLRDTNTGELFF,TGTGCCAGCAGTGAATCTCTCCGGGACACTAACACCGGGGAGCTGTTTTTT
NA,TRBJ2-6,TRBD1,TRBV27,CASPGQGISGANVLTF,TGTGCCAGCCCAGGACAGGGGATCTCTGGGGCCAACGTCCTGACTTTC
NA,TRBJ2-3,NA,TRBV6-1,CASSVRGPVHTQYF,TGTGCCAGCAGTGTCCGGGGGCCCGTACATACGCAGTATTTT
NA,TRBJ1-3,NA,TRBV7-6,CASSLQPRAGNTIYF,TGTGCCAGCAGTCTCCAGCCCCGGGCTGGAAACACCATATATTTT
NA,TRBJ1-2,NA,TRBV6-5,CASSLRSSWRYGYTF,TGTGCCAGCAGTCTCCGGTCTTCGTGGCGCTATGGCTACACCTTC
NA,TRBJ2-1,NA,TRBV5-1,CASSLGLINEQFF,TGCGCCAGCAGCTTGGGGCTGATCAATGAGCAGTTCTTC
NA,TRBJ2-7,TRBD1,TRBV10-3,CAISRDRDRGSYEQYF,TGTGCCATCTCCCGAGACCGGGACAGAGGTTCCTACGAGCAGTACTTC
NA,TRBJ1-1,TRBD1,TRBV7-9,CASSTGTAQTEAFF,TGTGCCAGCAGCACGGGGACAGCCCAAACTGAAGCTTTCTTT
NA,TRBJ1-1,NA,TRBV5-1,CASSYNQNTEAFF,TGCGCCAGCAGTTACAACCAGAACACTGAAGCTTTCTTT
NA,TRBJ1-3,NA,TRBV4-3,CASSQGTSGNTIYF,TGCGCCAGCAGCCAAGGAACCTCTGGAAACACCATATATTTT
NA,TRBJ2-1,TRBD2,TRBV7-9,CASSLVRVSGRFRHNEQFF,TGTGCCAGCAGCTTAGTTCGGGTTAGCGGGAGGTTTCGGCACAATGAGCAGTTCTTC
NA,TRBJ1-2,TRBD1,TRBV2,CASKQGKYGYTF,TGTGCCAGCAAACAGGGGAAATATGGCTACACCTTC
NA,TRBJ1-3,NA,TRBV9,CASSGAGAPWDTIYF,TGTGCCAGCAGTGGAGCAGGGGCCCCCTGGGACACCATATATTTT
NA,TRBJ1-1,NA,TRBV6-5,CASRSTGTEAFF,TGTGCCAGCAGGTCAACGGGAACTGAAGCTTTCTTT
NA,TRBJ1-1,TRBD1,TRBV10-3,CASRDRGNTEAFF,TGTGCCTCGAGGGACAGGGGAAACACTGAAGCTTTCTTT
NA,TRBJ2-7,TRBD2,TRBV7-2,CASSFRLAGGGYEQYF,TGTGCCAGCAGCTTTAGACTAGCGGGAGGGGGCTACGAGCAGTACTTC
once,TRBJ2-1,TRBD2,TRBV27,CASSLWTSGVNEQFF,TGTGCCAGCAGTTTATGGACTAGCGGGGTCAATGAGCAGTTCTTC
NA,TRBJ1-3,NA,TRBV10-3,CAISKSENSGNTIYF,TGTGCCATCAGTAAGTCGGAAAACTCTGGAAACACCATATATTTT
NA,TRBJ2-2,TRBD2,TRBV18,CASSAGLAGPNTGELFF,TGTGCCAGCTCAGCGGGACTAGCGGGCCCGAACACCGGGGAGCTGTTTTTT
NA,TRBJ2-2,NA,TRBV19,CASSMDRGRVRAGELFF,TGTGCCAGTAGTATGGACAGAGGCAGGGTGAGGGCCGGGGAGCTGTTTTTT
NA,TRBJ1-1,NA,TRBV11-2,CASSPAGYMNTEAFF,TGTGCCAGCAGCCCGGCGGGATATATGAACACTGAAGCTTTCTTT
NA,TRBJ2-7,TRBD1,TRBV19,CASSPGTGNYEQYF,TGTGCCAGTAGTCCCGGGACAGGAAACTACGAGCAGTACTTC
NA,TRBJ2-1,TRBD2,TRBV6-1,CASSGQRGRGNEQFF,TGTGCCAGCAGTGGGCAGCGGGGCCGTGGGAATGAGCAGTTCTTC
NA,TRBJ2-3,NA,TRBV29-1,CSAGRTDTQYF,TGCAGCGCGGGGAGAACAGATACGCAGTATTTT
NA,TRBJ2-7,NA,TRBV18,CASSPRNRPHEQYF,TGTGCCAGCTCACCACGCAACAGGCCCCACGAGCAGTACTTC
NA,TRBJ2-1,NA,TRBV30,CAWSYSHNEQFF,TGTGCCTGGAGTTATAGCCACAATGAGCAGTTCTTC
few,TRBJ1-6,NA,TRBV10-3,CAISEGDTYNSPLHF,TGTGCCATCAGTGAAGGGGATACCTATAATTCACCCCTCCACTTT
once,TRBJ2-1,TRBD1,TRBV19,CASSGTGDNEQFF,TGTGCCAGTAGTGGGACAGGGGACAATGAGCAGTTCTTC
NA,TRBJ2-3,NA,TRBV25-1,CASSGSPGGTDTQYF,TGTGCCAGCAGTGGCTCCCCCGGGGGCACAGATACGCAGTATTTT
NA,TRBJ2-3,NA,TRBV11-3,CASSLGQLADTQYF,TGTGCCAGCAGCTTAGGACAGTTGGCAGATACGCAGTATTTT
NA,TRBJ2-2,TRBD1,TRBV7-6,CASSFRQGLYNTGELFF,TGTGCCAGCAGCTTTAGACAGGGGTTATATAACACCGGGGAGCTGTTTTTT
NA,TRBJ2-3,TRBD2,TRBV9,CASSVLGLRTDTQYF,TGTGCCAGCAGCGTGTTGGGACTACGGACGGATACGCAGTATTTT
NA,TRBJ1-1,TRBD1,TRBV6-5,CASSYPGGTEAFF,TGTGCCAGCAGTTACCCAGGGGGAACTGAAGCTTTCTTT
NA,TRBJ2-7,TRBD2,TRBV7-2,CASSSLAGDLSYEQYF,TGTGCCAGCAGCTCCCTAGCGGGGGACCTCTCCTACGAGCAGTACTTC
NA,TRBJ1-1,NA,TRBV2,CASRAGGIRSTEAFF,TGTGCCAGCAGAGCGGGAGGAATTAGGAGCACTGAAGCTTTCTTT
NA,TRBJ2-2,NA,TRBV4-1,CASSQDGLYTGELFF,TGCGCCAGCAGCCAAGATGGCCTGTACACCGGGGAGCTGTTTTTT
once,TRBJ2-7,TRBD1,TRBV2,CASQAGTGGRMSEQYF,TGTGCCAGCCAGGCCGGGACAGGGGGCCGGATGTCCGAGCAGTACTTC
NA,TRBJ1-5,TRBD1,TRBV5-1,CASPTRRDRGNQPQHF,TGCGCCAGCCCCACCCGCCGGGACAGGGGAAATCAGCCCCAGCATTTT
NA,TRBJ1-1,NA,TRBV5-6,CASSLYGEAFF,TGTGCCAGCAGCTTGTATGGTGAAGCTTTCTTT
NA,TRBJ2-1,TRBD2,TRBV7-6,CASSFLGLAGEGSYNEQFF,TGTGCCAGCAGCTTCCTTGGACTAGCGGGAGAAGGGTCCTACAATGAGCAGTTCTTC
many,TRBJ1-2,NA,TRBV25-1,CASSVSGPGSYGYTF,TGTGCCAGCAGTGTCTCGGGCCCAGGCAGCTATGGCTACACCTTC
few,TRBJ2-7,TRBD2,TRBV5-6,CASTRLAGPYEQYF,TGTGCCAGCACTCGACTAGCGGGACCGTACGAGCAGTACTTC
once,TRBJ2-7,NA,TRBV7-3,CARLNYPMDRDSSYEQYF,TGTGCCAGGCTCAATTACCCCATGGATCGTGACAGCTCCTACGAGCAGTACTTC